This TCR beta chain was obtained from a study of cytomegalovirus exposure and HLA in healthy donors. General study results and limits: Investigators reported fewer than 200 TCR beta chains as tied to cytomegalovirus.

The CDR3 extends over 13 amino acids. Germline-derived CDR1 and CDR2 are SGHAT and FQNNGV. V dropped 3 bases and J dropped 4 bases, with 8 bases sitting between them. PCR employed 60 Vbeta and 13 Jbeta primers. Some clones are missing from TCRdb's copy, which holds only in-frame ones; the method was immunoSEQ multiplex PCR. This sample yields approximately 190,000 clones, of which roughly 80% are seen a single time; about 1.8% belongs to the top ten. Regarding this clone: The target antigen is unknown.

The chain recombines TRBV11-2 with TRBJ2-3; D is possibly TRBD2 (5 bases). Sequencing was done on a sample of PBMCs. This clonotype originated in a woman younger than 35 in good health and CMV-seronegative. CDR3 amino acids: CASSFGAADTQYF. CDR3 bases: TGTGCCAGCAGCTTTGGAGCGGCAGATACGCAGTATTTT.